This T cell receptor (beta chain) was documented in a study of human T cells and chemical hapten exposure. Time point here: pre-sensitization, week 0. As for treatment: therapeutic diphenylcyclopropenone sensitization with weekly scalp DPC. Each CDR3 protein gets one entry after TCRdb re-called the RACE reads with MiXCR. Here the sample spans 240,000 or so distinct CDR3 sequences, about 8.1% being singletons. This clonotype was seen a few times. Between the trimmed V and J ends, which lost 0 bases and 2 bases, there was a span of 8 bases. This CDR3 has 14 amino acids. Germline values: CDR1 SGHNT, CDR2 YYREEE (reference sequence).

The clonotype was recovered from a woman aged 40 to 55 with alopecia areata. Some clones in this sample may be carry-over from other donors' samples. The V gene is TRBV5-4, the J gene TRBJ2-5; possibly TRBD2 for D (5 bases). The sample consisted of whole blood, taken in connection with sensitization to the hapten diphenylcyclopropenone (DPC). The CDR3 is CASSLAGKQETQYF. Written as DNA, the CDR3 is TGTGCCAGCAGCTTGGCCGGGAAACAAGAGACCCAGTACTTC.